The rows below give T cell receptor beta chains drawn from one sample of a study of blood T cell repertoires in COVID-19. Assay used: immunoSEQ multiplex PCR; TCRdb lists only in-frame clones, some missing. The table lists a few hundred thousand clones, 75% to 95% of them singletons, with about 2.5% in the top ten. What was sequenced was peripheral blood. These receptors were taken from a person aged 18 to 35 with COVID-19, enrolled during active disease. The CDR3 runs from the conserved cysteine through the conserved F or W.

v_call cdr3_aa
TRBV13 CASSLSLGQGAGNTIYF
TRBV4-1 CASSQTSTLDEQYF
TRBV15 CATSREAGLETQYF
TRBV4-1 CASSPQTGLNTEAFF
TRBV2 CASSDRTNTGELFF
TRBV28 CASSSADRVYQPQHF
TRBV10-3 CAISDSTGVHYEQYF
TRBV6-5 CASRSQGVTAGELFF
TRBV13 CASSYSMDRGRETQYF
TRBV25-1 CASRIGTANTGELFF
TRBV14 CASSQRDRSSTDTQYF
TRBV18 CASSPPGQGGSSGANVLTF
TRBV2 CASSEIPSLSYEQYF
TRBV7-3 CASSLEQGSTDTQYF
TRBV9 CASSATGIVYGYTF
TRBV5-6 CASSRTGAEQYF
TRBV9 CASSVTGTGIHEQYF
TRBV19 CASSRQNYGYTF
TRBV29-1 CSVVRQGEADTQYF
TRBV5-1 CASSPGLAGKNEQFF
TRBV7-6 CASSSDPQSGSYNSPLHF
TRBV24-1 CATSVGGTGGTYEQYF
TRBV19 CASSKGGGNQPQHF
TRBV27 CASSHGPGGTQYF